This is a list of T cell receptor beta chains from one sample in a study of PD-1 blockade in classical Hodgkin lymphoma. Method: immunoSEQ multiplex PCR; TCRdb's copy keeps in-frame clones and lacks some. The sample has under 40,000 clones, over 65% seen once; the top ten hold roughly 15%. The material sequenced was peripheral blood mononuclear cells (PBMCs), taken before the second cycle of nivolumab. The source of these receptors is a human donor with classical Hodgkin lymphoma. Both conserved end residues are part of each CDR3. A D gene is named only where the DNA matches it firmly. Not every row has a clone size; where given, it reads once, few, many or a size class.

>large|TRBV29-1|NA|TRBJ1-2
CSVGRGAYGYTF
TGCAGCGTGGGGAGGGGGGCCTATGGCTACACCTTC
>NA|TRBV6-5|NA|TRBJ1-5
CASSPDGNQPQHF
TGTGCCAGCAGTCCTGACGGGAATCAGCCCCAGCATTTT
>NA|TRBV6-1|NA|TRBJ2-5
CASSWDPGETQYF
TGTGCCAGCAGTTGGGACCCAGGAGAGACCCAGTACTTC
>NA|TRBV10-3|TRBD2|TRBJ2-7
CAISSGGPLAEQYF
TGTGCCATCAGTAGCGGGGGGCCACTCGCCGAGCAGTACTTC
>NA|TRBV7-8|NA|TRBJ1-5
CASSSKPRGESNQPQHF
TGTGCCAGCAGCTCCAAACCTAGGGGAGAGAGCAATCAGCCCCAGCATTTT
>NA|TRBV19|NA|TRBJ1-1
CASSTRTAMNTEAFF
TGTGCCAGTAGTACACGGACGGCGATGAACACTGAAGCTTTCTTT
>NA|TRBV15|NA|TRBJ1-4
CATSRNVPGVNEKLFF
TGTGCCACCAGCAGAAACGTCCCTGGGGTTAATGAAAAACTGTTTTTT
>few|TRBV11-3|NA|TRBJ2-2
CASSDARGRPGELFF
TGTGCCAGCAGCGATGCCAGGGGTCGCCCCGGGGAGCTGTTTTTT
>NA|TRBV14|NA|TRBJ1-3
CASSQSYEAGNTIYF
TGTGCCAGCAGCCAGAGTTATGAGGCTGGAAACACCATATATTTT
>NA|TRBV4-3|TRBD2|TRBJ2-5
CASSQDSLAGGETQYF
TGCGCCAGCAGCCAAGATTCGCTAGCGGGGGGAGAGACCCAGTACTTC
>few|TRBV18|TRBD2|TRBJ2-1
CASSPVTSGGAYEQFF
TGTGCCAGCTCACCAGTGACTAGCGGGGGGGCCTATGAGCAGTTCTTC
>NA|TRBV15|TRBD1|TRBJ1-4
CATSTRSGTDEKLFF
TGTGCCACCAGCACGCGTTCCGGGACAGATGAAAAACTGTTTTTT
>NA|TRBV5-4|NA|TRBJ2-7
CASSLDRNSYEQYF
TGTGCCAGCAGCTTGGACAGGAACTCCTACGAGCAGTACTTC
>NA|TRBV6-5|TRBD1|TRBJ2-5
CASSVYTGVQETQYF
TGTGCCAGCAGTGTCTACACAGGGGTCCAAGAGACCCAGTACTTC
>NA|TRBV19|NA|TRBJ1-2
CASSIQTATFYGYTF
TGTGCCAGTAGTATACAGACAGCAACCTTCTATGGCTACACCTTC
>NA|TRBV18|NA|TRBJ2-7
CASSPGGPYEQYF
TGTGCCAGCTCACCAGGGGGCCCCTACGAGCAGTACTTC
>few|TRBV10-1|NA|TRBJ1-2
CASSAGVGMSYGYTF
TGCGCCAGCAGTGCTGGGGTCGGGATGTCCTATGGCTACACCTTC
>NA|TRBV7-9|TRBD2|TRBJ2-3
CASSLTSGGLGFRDTQYF
TGTGCCAGCAGCTTAACTAGCGGGGGCCTCGGGTTCCGAGATACGCAGTATTTT
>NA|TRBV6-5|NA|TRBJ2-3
CASSYFTGMDTQYF
TGTGCCAGCAGTTATTTTACGGGGATGGATACGCAGTATTTT
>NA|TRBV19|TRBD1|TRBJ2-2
CASSIDAGGTGELFF
TGTGCCAGTAGTATAGATGCAGGGGGCACCGGGGAGCTGTTTTTT
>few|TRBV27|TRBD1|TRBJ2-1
CASSLGTGAGNEQFF
TGTGCCAGCAGTTTGGGGACAGGGGCTGGGAATGAGCAGTTCTTC
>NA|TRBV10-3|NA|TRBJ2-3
CAISEGKDTQYF
TGTGCCATCAGTGAAGGGAAAGATACGCAGTATTTT
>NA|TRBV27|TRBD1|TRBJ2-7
CASFWDRGYEQYF
TGTGCCAGCTTCTGGGACAGGGGCTACGAGCAGTACTTC
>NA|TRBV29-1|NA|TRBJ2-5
CSADRIKETQYF
TGCAGCGCCGACAGGATTAAAGAGACCCAGTACTTC
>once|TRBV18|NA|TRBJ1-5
CASSPPDRYQPQHF
TGTGCCAGCTCACCACCAGACAGGTATCAGCCCCAGCATTTT
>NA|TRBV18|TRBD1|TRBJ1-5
CASSQVRGPEQPQHF
TGTGCCAGCTCCCAAGTCAGGGGGCCTGAACAGCCCCAGCATTTT
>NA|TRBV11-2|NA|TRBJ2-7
CASSLIGRAHEQYF
TGTGCCAGCAGCTTAATCGGCAGGGCCCACGAGCAGTACTTC
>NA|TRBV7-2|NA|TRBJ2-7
CASSLPPGIEQYF
TGTGCCAGCAGCTTGCCACCCGGGATTGAGCAGTACTTC
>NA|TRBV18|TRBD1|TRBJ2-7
CASSPRTGGYEQYF
TGTGCCAGCTCACCTAGGACAGGGGGTTACGAGCAGTACTTC
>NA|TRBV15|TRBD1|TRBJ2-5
CATSRRGLPTETQYF
TGTGCCACCAGCCGCAGGGGGCTTCCCACAGAGACCCAGTACTTC
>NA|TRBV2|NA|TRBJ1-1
CASSEGLIEAFF
TGTGCCAGCAGTGAAGGACTTATTGAAGCTTTCTTT
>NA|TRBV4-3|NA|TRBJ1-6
CASSPYYIVDNSPLHF
TGCGCCAGCAGCCCCTACTATATAGTCGATAATTCACCCCTCCACTTT